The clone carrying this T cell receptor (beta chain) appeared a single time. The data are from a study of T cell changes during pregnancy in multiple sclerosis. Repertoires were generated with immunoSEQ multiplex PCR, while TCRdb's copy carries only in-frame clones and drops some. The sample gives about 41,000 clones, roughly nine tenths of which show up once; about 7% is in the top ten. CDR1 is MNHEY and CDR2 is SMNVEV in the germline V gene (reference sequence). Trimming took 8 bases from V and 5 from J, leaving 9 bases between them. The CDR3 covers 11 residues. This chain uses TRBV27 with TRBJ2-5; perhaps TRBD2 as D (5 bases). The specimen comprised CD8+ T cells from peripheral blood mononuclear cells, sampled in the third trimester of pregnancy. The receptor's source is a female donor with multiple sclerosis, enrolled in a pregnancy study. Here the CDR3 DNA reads TGTGCCAGCCATCGGGGTGAGACCCAGTACTTC. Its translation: CASHRGETQYF.